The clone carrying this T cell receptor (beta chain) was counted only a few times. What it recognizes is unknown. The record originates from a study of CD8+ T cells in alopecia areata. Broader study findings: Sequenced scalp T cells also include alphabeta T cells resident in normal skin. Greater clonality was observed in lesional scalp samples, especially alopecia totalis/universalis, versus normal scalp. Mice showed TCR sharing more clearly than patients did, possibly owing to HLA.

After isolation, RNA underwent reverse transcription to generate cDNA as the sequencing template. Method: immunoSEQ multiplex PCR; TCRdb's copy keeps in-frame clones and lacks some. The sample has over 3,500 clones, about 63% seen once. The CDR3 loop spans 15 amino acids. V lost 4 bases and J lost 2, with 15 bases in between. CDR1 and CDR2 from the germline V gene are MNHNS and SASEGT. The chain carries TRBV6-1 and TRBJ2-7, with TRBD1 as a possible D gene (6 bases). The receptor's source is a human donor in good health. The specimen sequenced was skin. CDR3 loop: CASSATGSPAYEQYF. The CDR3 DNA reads TGTGCCAGCAGTGCGACAGGCTCCCCCGCCTACGAGCAGTACTTC.